The 10 T cell receptor beta chains below come from one sample, sequenced in a study of cytomegalovirus exposure and HLA in healthy donors. This PCR relied on a set of 60 Vbeta primers and 13 Jbeta primers. Repertoires were generated with immunoSEQ multiplex PCR, while TCRdb's copy carries only in-frame clones and drops some. The sample holds approximately 130,000 clones, about 76% seen once. Sequenced input: PBMCs. These receptor sequences come from a woman aged 40 to 55 in good health and CMV-seronegative.

The chain employs TRBV27 and TRBJ2-5; 8 positions agree with TRBD1. Germline lookup yields CDR1 MNHEY and CDR2 SMNVEV (reference sequence). Losses at the gene ends were 5 bases for V and 2 bases for J; bases not matched to a gene: 16. This CDR3 has 18 residues. Here the CDR3 DNA reads TGTGCCAGCAGTCCCGGACAGGGATTCAGATTTGGACAAGAGACCCAGTACTTC. Translating gives CASSPGQGFRFGQETQYF.

This clone was seen a single time. This chain connects TRBV4-2 to TRBJ2-3; TRBD2 is a possible D gene (5 bases). The CDR3 runs to 15 residues. V lost 5 bases and J 0 bases, leaving 12 bases between the germline ends. Germline V CDR1 and CDR2: LGHNA, YNFKEQ. CDR3 sequence (DNA): TGTGCCAGCAGCTCACTAGAAACTAGCACAGATACGCAGTATTTT. Translated, it gives CASSSLETSTDTQYF.

The chain couples TRBV9 to TRBJ2-7; D gene ambiguous. V lost 0 bases and J 4 bases, leaving 11 bases between the germline ends. This CDR3 has 14 residues. CDR1 SGDLS and CDR2 YYNGEE come from the germline V gene. The CDR3 here is CASSVGDLGYEQYF. CDR3 DNA sequence: TGTGCCAGCAGCGTAGGCGACTTAGGTTACGAGCAGTACTTC.

This rearrangement joins TRBV30 to TRBJ1-6; D might be TRBD1 (6 bases). The germline CDR1 and CDR2 sequences are GTSNPN and SVGIG (reference sequence). The CDR3 sequence is 14 residues long. V lost 0 bases and J lost 9, with 12 bases in between. As DNA, the CDR3 is TGTGCCTGGAGTGTAGCACAGGGTCGTTCACCCCTCCACTTT. Translating it yields CAWSVAQGRSPLHF.

V gene TRBV5-1 combines with J gene TRBJ1-5; D remains ambiguous. The V and J ends lost 0 bases and 0 bases respectively, with 7 bases between them. The CDR3 has 15 residues. Germline V CDR1 and CDR2: SGHRS, YFSETQ. This CDR3 is CASSLGGSSNQPQHF. The CDR3 nucleotides are TGCGCCAGCAGCTTGGGAGGGTCTAGCAATCAGCCCCAGCATTTT.

In this sample, this clone turned up once. The chain is built from TRBV2 and TRBJ2-2, with D maybe TRBD2 (5 bases). The CDR3 runs 13 residues. Germline V gene sequence: CDR1 SNHLY, CDR2 FYNNEI. Trimming pared 11 bases from V and 4 bases from J, leaving 14 bases between. CDR3 residues: CAAIGVGTGELFF. CDR3 bases: TGTGCCGCGATCGGGGTTGGCACCGGGGAGCTGTTTTTT. The variable domain in full, with the rest retrieved from reference TRBV2 and TRBJ2-2, is EPEVTQTPSHQVTQMGQEVILRCVPISNHLYFYWYRQILGQKVEFLVSFYNNEISEKSEIFDDQFSVERPDGSNFTLKIRSTKLEDSAMYFCAAIGVGTGELFFGEGSRLTVL.

The rearrangement joins TRBV2 to TRBJ1-1; D is perhaps TRBD1 (6 bases). Germline V gene lookup returns CDR1 SNHLY and CDR2 FYNNEI. The germline V and J ends were trimmed by 8 bases and 0 bases, with 16 bases remaining between them. This CDR3 comprises 15 residues. The CDR3 region is CASLYRASMNTEAFF. The CDR3 nucleotides are TGTGCCAGCCTATACAGGGCCTCTATGAACACTGAAGCTTTCTTT.

The chain uses TRBV28 and TRBJ1-4; D not certain. The CDR3 consists of 12 residues. Germline CDR1 reads MDHEN; CDR2 reads SYDVKM. The ends were cut back, 7 bases at V and 9 bases at J, with 12 bases in the middle. The CDR3 region has the DNA TGTGCCAGCACCAACTCGCATAAAAAACTGTTTTTT. Its translation is CASTNSHKKLFF.

The genes are TRBV29-1 and TRBJ2-3; the match to TRBD2 covers 9 bases. V gave up 5 bases and J gave up 6 bases; unmatched junction bases: 12. In germline, CDR1 is SQVTM, CDR2 ANQGSEA. This CDR3 is built from 15 residues. The CDR3 is CSVTRSGRQFDTQYF. In DNA, the CDR3 is TGCAGCGTTACCAGGAGCGGGAGGCAATTCGATACGCAGTATTTT.

The chain joins TRBV18 to TRBJ1-1; 7 bases map to TRBD1. CDR3 length equals 15 residues. The V gene's germline CDR1 is KGHSH and CDR2 LQKENI. V lost 4 bases and J lost 1; bases outside the gene matches: 6. CDR3 sequence reads: CASSRGGVENTEAFF. DNA for the CDR3: TGTGCCAGCTCACGAGGGGGCGTTGAGAACACTGAAGCTTTCTTT.